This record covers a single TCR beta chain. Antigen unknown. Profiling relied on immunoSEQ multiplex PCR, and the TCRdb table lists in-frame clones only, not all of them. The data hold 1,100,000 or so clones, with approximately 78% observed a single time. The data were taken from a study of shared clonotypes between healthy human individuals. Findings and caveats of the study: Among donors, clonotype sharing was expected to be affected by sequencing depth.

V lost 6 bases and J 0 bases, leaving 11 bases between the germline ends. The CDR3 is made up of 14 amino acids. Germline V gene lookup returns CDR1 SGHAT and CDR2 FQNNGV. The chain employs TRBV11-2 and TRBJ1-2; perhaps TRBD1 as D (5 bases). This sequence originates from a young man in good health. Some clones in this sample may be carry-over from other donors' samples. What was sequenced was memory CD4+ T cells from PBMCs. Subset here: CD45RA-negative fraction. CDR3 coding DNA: TGTGCCAGCAGTCCGGGACCTACTAACTATGGCTACACCTTC. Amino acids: CASSPGPTNYGYTF.